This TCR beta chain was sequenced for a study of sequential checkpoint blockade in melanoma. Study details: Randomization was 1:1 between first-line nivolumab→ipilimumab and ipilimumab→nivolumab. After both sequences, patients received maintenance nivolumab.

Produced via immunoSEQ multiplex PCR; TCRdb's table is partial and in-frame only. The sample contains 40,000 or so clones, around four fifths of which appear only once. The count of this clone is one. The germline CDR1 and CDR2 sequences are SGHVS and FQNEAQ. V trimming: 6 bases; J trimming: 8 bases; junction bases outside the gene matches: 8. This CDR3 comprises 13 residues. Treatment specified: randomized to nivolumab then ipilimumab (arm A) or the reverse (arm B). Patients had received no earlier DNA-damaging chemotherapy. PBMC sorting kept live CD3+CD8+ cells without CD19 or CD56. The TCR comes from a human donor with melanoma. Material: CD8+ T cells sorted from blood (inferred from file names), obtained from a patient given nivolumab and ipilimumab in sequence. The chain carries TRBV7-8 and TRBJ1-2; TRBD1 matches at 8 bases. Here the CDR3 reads CASRGAGGLGYTF. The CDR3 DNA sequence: TGTGCCAGCAGGGGAGCAGGGGGCCTAGGCTACACCTTC. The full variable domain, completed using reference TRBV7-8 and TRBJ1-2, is GAGVSQSPRYKVAKRGQDVALRCDPISGHVSLFWYQQALGQGPEFLTYFQNEAQLDKSGLPSDRFFAERPEGSVSTLKIQRTQQEDSAVYLCASRGAGGLGYTFGSGTRLTVV.